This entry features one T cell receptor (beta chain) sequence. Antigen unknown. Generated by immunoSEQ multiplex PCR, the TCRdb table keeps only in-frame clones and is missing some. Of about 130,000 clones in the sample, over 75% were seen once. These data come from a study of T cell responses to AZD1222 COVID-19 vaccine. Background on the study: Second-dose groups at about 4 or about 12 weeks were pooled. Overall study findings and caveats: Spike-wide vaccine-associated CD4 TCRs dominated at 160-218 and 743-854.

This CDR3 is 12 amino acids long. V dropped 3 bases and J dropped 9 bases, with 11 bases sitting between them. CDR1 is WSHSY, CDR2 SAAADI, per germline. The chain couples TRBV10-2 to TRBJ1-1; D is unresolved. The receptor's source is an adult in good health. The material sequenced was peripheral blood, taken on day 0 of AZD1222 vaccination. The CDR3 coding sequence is TGCGCCAGCAGTGAATCTAGTTTGAAAGCTTTCTTT. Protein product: CASSESSLKAFF.